This T cell receptor beta chain was sequenced in a study of blood T cell repertoires in COVID-19. In the study overall: Samples taken during acute and convalescent COVID-19 were collected in the United States, Italy and Spain. Sources were T cells, B-cell-depleted T cells, or PBMCs; the material itself was cDNA or gDNA.

This clone is a singleton in its sample. In the authors' workflow: It was from reference gene primer amplification that nucleated cell counts were estimated. Repertoires were generated with immunoSEQ multiplex PCR, while TCRdb's copy carries only in-frame clones and drops some. The DNA gave D and trimming, while V, J and clone size come from that table. The sample gives around 120,000 clones, more than 70% of which show up once; over 1.5% is in the top ten. The germline V gene has CDR1 MGHDK and CDR2 SYGVNS. This CDR3 has 13 residues. Germline trimming cut 5 bases from V and 2 bases from J; bases unmatched to any gene: 1.

The chain recombines TRBV25-1 with TRBJ1-2, with 8 bases fitting TRBD1. The TCR comes from a human donor in a cohort sampled during active COVID-19. Specimen: peripheral blood. Here the CDR3 DNA reads TGTGCCAGCAGTCGGACAGGGAACTATGGCTACACCTTC. It yields the protein CASSRTGNYGYTF.